This TCR beta chain was obtained from a study of cytomegalovirus exposure and HLA in healthy donors. A note on this clone: The antigen remains unidentified.

A multiplex PCR was run with 60 Vbeta primers and 13 Jbeta primers. Per the original data handling: An analysis that came later counted some 80 million unique TCR beta chains, about 10 million shared. Clones were sequenced by immunoSEQ multiplex PCR, and TCRdb holds only the in-frame ones, with some missing. For V, J and clone size, that table is used; D and trimming come from the DNA. The sample yields 150,000 to 200,000 clones, about 80% seen once. The CDR3 length is 15 residues. V lost 5 bases and J 0 bases, leaving 11 bases between the germline ends. Per germline, CDR1 KGHSH and CDR2 LQKENI. General study points: Reports state that TCR beta sequences accurately predicted most subjects' HLA-A and HLA-B alleles. Indistinguishable V segments such as TRBV6-2 and TRBV6-3 were excluded.

These donors counted as nominally healthy when sampled, but unrecorded immune exposures were likely. The V call is TRBV18, the J call TRBJ1-3, with D perhaps matching TRBD1 (6 bases). This TCR was sampled from a woman aged 40 to 55 in good health and CMV-seronegative. The sample taken for sequencing was PBMCs. The CDR3 sequence is CASSGQSFSGNTIYF. CDR3 coding DNA: TGTGCCAGCTCAGGACAGTCCTTCTCTGGAAACACCATATATTTT.